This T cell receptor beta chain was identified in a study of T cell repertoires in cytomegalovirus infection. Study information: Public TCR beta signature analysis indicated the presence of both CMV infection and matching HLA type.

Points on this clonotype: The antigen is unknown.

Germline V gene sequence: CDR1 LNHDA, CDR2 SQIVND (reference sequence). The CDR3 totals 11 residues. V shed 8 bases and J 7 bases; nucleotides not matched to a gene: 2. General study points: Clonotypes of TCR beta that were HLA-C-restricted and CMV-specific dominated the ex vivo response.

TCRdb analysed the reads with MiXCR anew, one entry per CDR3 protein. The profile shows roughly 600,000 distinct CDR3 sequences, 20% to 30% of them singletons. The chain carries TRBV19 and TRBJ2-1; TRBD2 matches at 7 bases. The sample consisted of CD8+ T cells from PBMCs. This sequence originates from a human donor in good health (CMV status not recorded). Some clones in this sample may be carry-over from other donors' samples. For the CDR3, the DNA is TGTGCCAGTTGGGGGGGGAATGAGCAGTTCTTC. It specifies CASWGGNEQFF.